A selection of T cell receptor beta chains follows, all from one sample in a study of blood T cell repertoires in COVID-19. Assay used: immunoSEQ multiplex PCR; TCRdb lists only in-frame clones, some missing. The data show about 64,000 clones, 82% seen once. The sample comprised peripheral blood. All receptors come from a human donor in a cohort sampled during active COVID-19. Each CDR3 is given with its conserved first and last residue. A D gene is named only where the DNA matches it firmly. Size tells how often a clone was seen (once, few, many) or the class of an expanded clone, and some rows leave it out.

TRBD1 TRBJ2-2 . TRBV3-1/TRBV3-2 TGTGCCAGCAGCCTCGGACAGGCGAACACCGGGGAGCTGTTTTTT CASSLGQANTGELFF
. TRBJ1-4 few TRBV30 TGTGCCTGGACAAGACAGAGGAATGAAAAACTGTTTTTT CAWTRQRNEKLFF
. TRBJ1-5 . TRBV4-2 TGTGCCAGCAGCCCCACGACCTCGGGGGGCTATAGCAATCAGCCCCAGCATTTT CASSPTTSGGYSNQPQHF
TRBD1 TRBJ2-6 . TRBV5-4 TGTGCCAGCAGCGCCCGGGACAGGGGAACTGGGGCCAACGTCCTGACTTTC CASSARDRGTGANVLTF
. TRBJ2-3 . TRBV29-1 TGCAGCGTTGGAAGGAGGGTGGAAAGCACAGATACGCAGTATTTT CSVGRRVESTDTQYF
TRBD2 TRBJ2-3 . TRBV5-1 TGCGCCAGCAGCACGAAGGCTAGCGGGGTCGGGGATACGCAGTATTTT CASSTKASGVGDTQYF
TRBD1 TRBJ2-6 . TRBV19 TGTGCCAGTAGTATCGATACAGGGGGCTTCTCTGGGGCCAACGTCCTGACTTTC CASSIDTGGFSGANVLTF
. TRBJ1-2 . TRBV3-1/TRBV3-2 TGTGCCAGCAGCCAAGATATCGGAGCTTATGGCTACACCTTC CASSQDIGAYGYTF
. TRBJ2-7 . TRBV6-5 TGTGCCAGCAGTTACCGACGAGGTGGCCACGAGCAGTACTTC CASSYRRGGHEQYF
TRBD1 TRBJ1-6 . TRBV6-5 TGTGCCAGCAGTAAGGGACAGTATAATTCACCCCTCCACTTT CASSKGQYNSPLHF
. TRBJ1-1 . TRBV7-9 TGTGCCAGCAGCTTAGGGGTGGGGCACACTGAAGCTTTCTTT CASSLGVGHTEAFF
. TRBJ1-3 . TRBV3-1/TRBV3-2 TGTGCCAGCAGCCAAGATTTTAGGGGCTCTGGAAACACCATATATTTT CASSQDFRGSGNTIYF
TRBD1 TRBJ2-7 . TRBV5-1 TGCGCCAGTACCACAGGGGCCGGCTACGAGCAGTACTTC CASTTGAGYEQYF
. TRBJ1-2 . TRBV5-1 TGCGCCAGCAACCCTGGGGGGACTGCTAACTATGGCTACACCTTC CASNPGGTANYGYTF
TRBD1 TRBJ1-1 . TRBV28 TGTGCCAGCAGTTTACCCTCTCGGGACAGGGTAGCTTTCTTT CASSLPSRDRVAFF
. TRBJ1-2 . TRBV19 TGTGCCACCTCTTGGGTCGGGCACACGGGAGGCTACACCTTC CATSWVGHTGGYTF
TRBD1 TRBJ2-5 . TRBV7-6 TGTGCCAGCAGCTCGAAAGACAGGGTCGAGACCCAGTACTTC CASSSKDRVETQYF
TRBD2 TRBJ2-3 . TRBV12-5 TGTGCTAGTGGTTTGGGACTAGCGGGGACCACAGATACGCAGTATTTT CASGLGLAGTTDTQYF
. TRBJ2-7 once TRBV6-6 TGTGCCAGCAGTCAAAACCCGTCCAGGAGGGGAGGTGAGCAGTACTTC CASSQNPSRRGGEQYF
TRBD2 TRBJ2-7 many TRBV7-7 TGTGCCAGCAGCCCTCTAGGACTAGCGGGGGACGAGCAGTACTTC CASSPLGLAGDEQYF
TRBD1 TRBJ1-1 . TRBV5-6 TGTGCCAGCAGGAGGACAGGGAGGAACACTGAAGCTTTCTTT CASRRTGRNTEAFF
. TRBJ2-1 . TRBV12-5 TGTGCTAGTGGTTTGGCCACAGGGCGGACGTCTGAGCAGTTCTTC CASGLATGRTSEQFF
TRBD1 TRBJ2-1 . TRBV4-1 TGCGCCAGCAGCCCCCGGGACAGGGGCTCCAATGAGCAGTTCTTC CASSPRDRGSNEQFF
TRBD2 TRBJ2-3 . TRBV28 TGTGCCAGCTCTCCAGCGGGGGGTACAGATACGCAGTATTTT CASSPAGGTDTQYF
. TRBJ1-2 . TRBV11-2 TGTGCCAGCAGCTTAGGAGGGGGATACGGCTACACCTTC CASSLGGGYGYTF
. TRBJ1-3 . TRBV11-2 TGTGCCAGCAGCTTAGGAGACAGGATCTCTGGAAACACCATATATTTT CASSLGDRISGNTIYF
TRBD1 TRBJ2-5 few TRBV7-9 TGTGCCAGCAGCAAGGGACAGGGACTCGGGGAGACCCAGTACTTC CASSKGQGLGETQYF
. TRBJ1-4 . TRBV6-5 TGTGCCAGCCGTCAGATTCCAACTAATGAAAAACTGTTTTTT CASRQIPTNEKLFF
. TRBJ2-4 . TRBV28 TGTGGCACCCTGGGGGCAGGTAGTGCTCAGTACTTC CGTLGAGSAQYF